These T cell receptor beta chains were read from a single sample in a study of T-cell memory formation after mild COVID-19. TCRdb recomputed calls from the 5' RACE reads with MiXCR, one row per CDR3 protein. There are 280,000 or so distinct CDR3 sequences in the sample; approximately 8.4% occur only once, and less than 25% lies in the top ten. The specimen sequenced was PBMCs or a T cell subset sorted from them (not recorded which). These receptors all stem from a young man who had mild COVID-19 (a few samples of this study predate the infection). Cell type and time point are not known. Both conserved end residues are part of each CDR3. The D gene is left open where the match is weak. Only some rows state a clone size, as once, few, many or a class for expanded clones.

clone size,J gene,V gene,D gene,CDR3 DNA,CDR3 protein
few,TRBJ1-6,TRBV7-9,TRBD1,TGTGCCAGCGGGGGGACAGGGTATTCACCCCTCCACTTT,CASGGTGYSPLHF
-,TRBJ2-1,TRBV4-1,-,TGCGCCAGCAGCCCCCCCAGGGGCGAGTACAATGAGCAGTTCTTC,CASSPPRGEYNEQFF
-,TRBJ2-1,TRBV13,-,TGTGCCAGCAGCTTAGGCCAGGGGGGCCATGGGGAGCAGTTCTTC,CASSLGQGGHGEQFF
few,TRBJ1-3,TRBV7-6,TRBD1,TGTGCCAGCGCTAGGGAGGGGGCACCCCTCTCTGGAAACACCATATATTTT,CASAREGAPLSGNTIYF
once,TRBJ2-5,TRBV5-1,-,TGCGCCAGCAGCCTGGGCCACGGGGAGACCCAGTACTTC,CASSLGHGETQYF
-,TRBJ1-5,TRBV5-1,-,TGCGCCAGCAGCTTGGCCGTAGGGGAGCCCCAGCATTTT,CASSLAVGEPQHF
-,TRBJ2-5,TRBV12-3/TRBV12-4,-,TGTGCCAGCAGTTCCGTAATGTATGAGACCCAGTACTTC,CASSSVMYETQYF
-,TRBJ2-3,TRBV4-2,TRBD2,TGTGCCAGCAGCCTACTAGCGGGGGGGCATGAAGATACGCAGTATTTT,CASSLLAGGHEDTQYF
-,TRBJ2-5,TRBV20-1,-,TGCAGTGCTAGAGACGTGGGGGTGGCAGAGACCCAGTACTTC,CSARDVGVAETQYF
many,TRBJ2-3,TRBV9,TRBD2,TGTGCCAGCAGCGTAGGACTAGCGGGGGGCACAGATACGCAGTATTTT,CASSVGLAGGTDTQYF
few,TRBJ2-5,TRBV4-3,TRBD2,TGCGCCAGCAGCCAAGATCTAGCGGGGCGAGAGACCCAGTACTTC,CASSQDLAGRETQYF
-,TRBJ1-1,TRBV7-9,-,TGTGCCAGCAGCTCCCGACAAATGAGAACTTTCTTT,CASSSRQMRTFF
few,TRBJ1-4,TRBV15,-,TGTGCCACCAGCCCTCCGGGACACGGGACGGAAAAACTGTTTTTT,CATSPPGHGTEKLFF
few,TRBJ2-5,TRBV27,-,TGTGCCAGCAGTTCCCCGTGGCAAGAGACCCAGTACTTC,CASSSPWQETQYF
few,TRBJ2-3,TRBV24-1,-,TGTGCCACCAGTGATTTGGAGGGGGGGACGGATACGCAGTATTTT,CATSDLEGGTDTQYF
many,TRBJ2-7,TRBV5-1,-,TGCGCCAGCAGAAGCACGGGGGAATACGAGCAGTACTTC,CASRSTGEYEQYF
few,TRBJ2-3,TRBV29-1,-,TGCAGCTCTAGGGAAGATACGCAGTATTTT,CSSREDTQYF
-,TRBJ1-1,TRBV12-3/TRBV12-4,-,TGTGCCAGCAGTTGGTCAGGGACCCTCATGAACACTGAAGCTTTCTTT,CASSWSGTLMNTEAFF
few,TRBJ1-2,TRBV5-5,-,TGTGCCAGCAGCTTGGCCTTTACAGGGAAAGGCTACACCTTC,CASSLAFTGKGYTF
many,TRBJ2-3,TRBV27,-,TGTGCCAGCAGTTTGGGCAATACGCAGTATTTT,CASSLGNTQYF
-,TRBJ2-5,TRBV29-1,TRBD1,TGCAGCGAGCGAACAGGGGGCCCGAAAGAGACCCAGTACTTC,CSERTGGPKETQYF
-,TRBJ2-1,TRBV7-7,-,TGTGCTAGCAGCCCAGTGCTATTGTCGGGAAATGAGCAGTTCTTC,CASSPVLLSGNEQFF
-,TRBJ2-3,TRBV13,TRBD2,TGTGCCAGCAGCTTAGGTCTCGGGGGGGCCGGCACAGATACGCAGTATTTT,CASSLGLGGAGTDTQYF
-,TRBJ2-2,TRBV11-2,-,TGTGCCAGCAGCTCCAACAGGGTCAGGGAGCTGTTTTTT,CASSSNRVRELFF
-,TRBJ2-1,TRBV20-1,TRBD2,TGCAGTGCTTTCAGGCTAGCGGGCCCCAATGAGCAGTTCTTC,CSAFRLAGPNEQFF
few,TRBJ1-1,TRBV3-1,-,TGTGCCAGCAGCCCGCGTGGGCAAGGGGAAGCTTTCTTT,CASSPRGQGEAFF
few,TRBJ1-1,TRBV20-1,TRBD1,TGCAGTGCTAGCCGGGACAGCTACACTGAAGCTTTCTTT,CSASRDSYTEAFF
few,TRBJ1-1,TRBV20-1,-,TGCAGTGCTAGGAAGAGGGAACAGGGGAACACTGAAGCTTTCTTT,CSARKREQGNTEAFF
many,TRBJ2-5,TRBV11-2,TRBD2,TGTGCCAGCAGCTTAGTACCAGCGGGGGGTTGGCAAGAGACCCAGTACTTC,CASSLVPAGGWQETQYF
few,TRBJ1-2,TRBV9,-,TGTGCCAGCAGCGTAGGACCGACCAGTGGCTACACCTTC,CASSVGPTSGYTF
few,TRBJ2-5,TRBV7-9,TRBD1,TGTGCCAGCAGCTACACAGGGGGCTTGGAGACCCAGTACTTC,CASSYTGGLETQYF
-,TRBJ2-2,TRBV4-1,-,TGCGCCAGCGTAGGGTCCCCCGGGGAGCTGTTTTTT,CASVGSPGELFF
-,TRBJ2-1,TRBV5-1,-,TGCGCCAGCAGCTTGGCCAAGGACCGAGGGATTGGGAGAAATGAGCAGTTCTTC,CASSLAKDRGIGRNEQFF
few,TRBJ2-7,TRBV5-4,-,TGTGCCAGCAGCTTGACGGCCGGGAGCTCCTACGAGCAGTACTTC,CASSLTAGSSYEQYF
-,TRBJ2-2,TRBV5-1,-,TGCGCCAGCAGCTCACCCCCAGGAGACACCGGGGAGCTGTTTTTT,CASSSPPGDTGELFF
many,TRBJ2-2,TRBV7-2,-,TGTGCCAGCAGATTCCGGGATAACACCGGGGAGCTGTTTTTT,CASRFRDNTGELFF
-,TRBJ2-1,TRBV7-9,TRBD2,TGTGCCAGCAGCTCCAGGACTAGCGGGGGCAGATCAGGGTATGAGCAGTTCTTC,CASSSRTSGGRSGYEQFF
few,TRBJ2-7,TRBV6-2/TRBV6-3,-,TGTGCCAGCAGTTTGGGGGGGGCCTTCTACGAGCAGTACTTC,CASSLGGAFYEQYF
-,TRBJ1-1,TRBV3-1,-,TGTGCCAGCAGCACAGGGAGGGCCACGGACACTGAAGCTTTCTTT,CASSTGRATDTEAFF
-,TRBJ2-1,TRBV27,-,TGTGCCAGCAAAACCCACCCTAGGAGGGGTGAGCAGTTCTTC,CASKTHPRRGEQFF
-,TRBJ2-5,TRBV20-1,-,TGCAGTGCCATAAGGATGGAGACCCAGTACTTC,CSAIRMETQYF
-,TRBJ1-3,TRBV11-2,-,TGTGCCAGCAGCCCGAACCCTGGAAACACCATATATTTT,CASSPNPGNTIYF
-,TRBJ1-2,TRBV5-1,-,TGCGCCAGCAGCTTCGAGGGGTTGAATGGCTACACCTTC,CASSFEGLNGYTF
few,TRBJ2-7,TRBV5-1,TRBD2,TGCGCCAGCAGCTATGCGGGGGGCACCTACGAGCAGTACTTC,CASSYAGGTYEQYF
-,TRBJ2-7,TRBV5-1,-,TGCGCCAGCAGCCCCCGGGTAGCTCTGGAGCAGTACTTC,CASSPRVALEQYF
few,TRBJ2-1,TRBV6-2/TRBV6-3,-,TGTGCCAGCGGTCTAGGACTAGAGCAGTTCTTC,CASGLGLEQFF
few,TRBJ2-5,TRBV6-6,TRBD2,TGTGCCAGCAGTTACAGTCAAGCGGGGGACCAAGAGACCCAGTACTTC,CASSYSQAGDQETQYF
-,TRBJ1-1,TRBV4-1,-,TGCGCCAGCAGCCACCATCTCGGTGAAGCTTTCTTT,CASSHHLGEAFF
-,TRBJ2-2,TRBV14,-,TGTGCCAGCAGCCAACTCGTACCAGCGGAGCTGTTTTTT,CASSQLVPAELFF
-,TRBJ1-1,TRBV18,TRBD1,TGTGCCAGCTCACCCCGGGACAGCTCCACTGAAGCTTTCTTT,CASSPRDSSTEAFF
-,TRBJ2-5,TRBV2,-,TGTGCCAGCAGCGGGACTTACGTTCAAGAGACCCAGTACTTC,CASSGTYVQETQYF
few,TRBJ2-3,TRBV20-1,TRBD1,TGCAGTGCTAGGGGGGCAGGGGGCTGGGTAGATACGCAGTATTTT,CSARGAGGWVDTQYF
-,TRBJ1-1,TRBV27,-,TGTGCCTCCAGTTACCCCCGAGGGGGGGCTGAAGCTTTCTTT,CASSYPRGGAEAFF
few,TRBJ2-3,TRBV4-2,-,TGTGCCAGCAGCCAAGCTGGCAGGGGGGGCACAGATACGCAGTATTTT,CASSQAGRGGTDTQYF
many,TRBJ2-7,TRBV7-9,-,TGTGCCAGCAGCCCCTTCGACCTATACGAGCAGTACTTC,CASSPFDLYEQYF
many,TRBJ2-2,TRBV18,-,TGTGCCAGCTCACCATGGGCGGCCGCGAACACCGGGGAGCTGTTTTTT,CASSPWAAANTGELFF